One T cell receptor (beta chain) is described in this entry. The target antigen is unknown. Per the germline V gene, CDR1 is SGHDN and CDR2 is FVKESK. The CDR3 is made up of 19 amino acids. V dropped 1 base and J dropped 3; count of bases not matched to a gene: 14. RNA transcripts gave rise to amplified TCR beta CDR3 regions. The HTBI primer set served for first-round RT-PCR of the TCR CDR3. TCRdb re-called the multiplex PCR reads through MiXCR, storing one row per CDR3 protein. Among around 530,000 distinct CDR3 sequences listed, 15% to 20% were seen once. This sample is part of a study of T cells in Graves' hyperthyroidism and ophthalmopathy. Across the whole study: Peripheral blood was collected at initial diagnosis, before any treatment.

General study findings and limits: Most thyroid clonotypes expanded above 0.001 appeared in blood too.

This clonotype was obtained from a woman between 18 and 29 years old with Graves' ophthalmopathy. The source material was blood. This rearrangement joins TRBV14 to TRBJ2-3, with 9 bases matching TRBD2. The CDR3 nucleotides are TGTGCCAGCAGCCAAGGGGGAAGCGGGAGGACTTTACTTACAGATACGCAGTATTTT. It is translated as CASSQGGSGRTLLTDTQYF.